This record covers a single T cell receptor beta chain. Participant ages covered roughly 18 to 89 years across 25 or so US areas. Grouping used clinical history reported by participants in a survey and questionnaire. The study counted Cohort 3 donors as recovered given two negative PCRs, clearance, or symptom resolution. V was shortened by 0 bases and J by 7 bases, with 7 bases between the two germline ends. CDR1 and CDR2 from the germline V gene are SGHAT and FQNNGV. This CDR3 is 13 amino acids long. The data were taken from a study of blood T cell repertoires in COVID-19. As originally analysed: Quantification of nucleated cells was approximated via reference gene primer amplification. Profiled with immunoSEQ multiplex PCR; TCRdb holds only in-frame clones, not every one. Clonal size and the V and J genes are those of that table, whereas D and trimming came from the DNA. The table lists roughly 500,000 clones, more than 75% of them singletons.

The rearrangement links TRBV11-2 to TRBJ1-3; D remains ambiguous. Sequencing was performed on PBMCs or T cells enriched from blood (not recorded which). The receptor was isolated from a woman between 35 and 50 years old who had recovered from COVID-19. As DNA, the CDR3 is TGTGCCAGCAGCTTAGAGTCAGGCAACACCATATATTTT. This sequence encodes CASSLESGNTIYF.